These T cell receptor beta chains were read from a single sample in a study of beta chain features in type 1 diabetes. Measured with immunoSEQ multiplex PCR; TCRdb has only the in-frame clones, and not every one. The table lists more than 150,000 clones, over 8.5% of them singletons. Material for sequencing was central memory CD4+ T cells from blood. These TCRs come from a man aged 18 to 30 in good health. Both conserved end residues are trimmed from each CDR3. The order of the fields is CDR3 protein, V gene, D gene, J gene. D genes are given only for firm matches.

ASSPTAFGAAIQY | TRBV18 | . | TRBJ2-4
ASSRGTGQSYGYT | TRBV4-1 | TRBD1 | TRBJ1-2
ASSLDQGNYGYT | TRBV5-1 | . | TRBJ1-2
ASSQGTANTGELF | TRBV4-3 | . | TRBJ2-2
AWQTLGMVGSPLH | TRBV30 | . | TRBJ1-6
ASSNPTDTQY | TRBV5-4 | . | TRBJ2-3
SVRREPNTEAF | TRBV29-1 | . | TRBJ1-1
SNSQGITEAF | TRBV29-1 | . | TRBJ1-1
ASSLVGRVNPYEQY | TRBV5-1 | . | TRBJ2-7
SVGQGAGNQPQH | TRBV29-1 | TRBD1 | TRBJ1-5
AISENRQGEDTQY | TRBV10-3 | TRBD1 | TRBJ2-3
SVVSGKTGTVQNEQF | TRBV29-1 | TRBD1 | TRBJ2-1
ASSLAEETQY | TRBV9 | TRBD2 | TRBJ2-5
ASSALIRGHNEQF | TRBV7-2 | TRBD1 | TRBJ2-1
ASSYGPSGANVLT | TRBV7-2 | . | TRBJ2-6
ASCFRQGSYEQY | TRBV28 | TRBD1 | TRBJ2-7
ASSKGQTAKNIQY | TRBV18 | . | TRBJ2-4
AWSYEGSGANVLT | TRBV30 | . | TRBJ2-6
ASSRQGIIGYT | TRBV7-9 | TRBD1 | TRBJ1-2
ASSPRARGGTEAF | TRBV18 | . | TRBJ1-1
ASSQDPTGNQPQH | TRBV4-3 | . | TRBJ1-5
ASSLQGTNSPLH | TRBV5-4 | . | TRBJ1-6
ASSLVDGNTIY | TRBV25-1 | . | TRBJ1-3
ASSFEGGRSPLH | TRBV5-8 | . | TRBJ1-6